This T cell receptor (beta chain) is from a study of blood T cell repertoires in COVID-19 (TCRdb year 2020). In terms of the full investigation: Collaborator samples came from the United States, Italy and Spain and covered acute and convalescent phases of COVID-19. The dataset comprised deeply sampled blood TCRbeta repertoires from subjects exposed to, actively infected with, or recovered from COVID-19. The repertoires were made available in a free public database intended to serve as a resource for research on the immune response to SARS-CoV-2. HLA class I and class II types, where available, came from metadata supplied by the sample provider rather than from assay-based typing. Samples came from the ongoing ImmuneRACE study (first 160 participants) plus 1,254 subjects from 6 global collaborators. The prospective study material was composed of cDNA or gDNA derived from T cells, B-cell-depleted T cells, or PBMCs. A de-identified subject ID, COVID-19 status, age in years and sex were almost always included in the sample metadata. Here is what the overall study found, with its caveats: The amount of clinical and demographic metadata varied by source and participant and was provided uncurated.

The immunoSEQ Assay, a bias-controlled multiplex PCR, was used to amplify TCRbeta CDR3 regions from genomic DNA. Processing in the source paper ran as follows. Nucleated cell counts per sample were estimated from amplification of reference gene primers within the assay. Sequence reads were collapsed and filtered to measure the absolute abundance of every unique TCRbeta CDR3 rearrangement. For each sample, productive Simpson clonality was calculated as the square root of Simpson's diversity index over productive rearrangements. TCRdb took this table from immuneACCESS and kept in-frame rearrangements with V and J called. Such tables lack part of the clones; where checked against another copy, unresolved V genes explain under half of the gap, and the rest is unexplained. That table gives V, J and clone size, and the DNA gave D and trimming. Recorded for this sample are approximately 150,000 clones; around 81% of them occurred a single time. Clones ranked in the top ten supply about 11% of the sample.

In the germline V gene, CDR1 corresponds to SGHDT and CDR2 to YYEEEE. Counted from cysteine to phenylalanine, this CDR3 has 14 amino acids. The entry retains the CDR3 DNA only, 42 bases that are in frame from base 1. Compared with germline, V lacks 5 bases and J lacks 10 bases; bases without a gene match: 6. Whole blood was collected in K2EDTA tubes by collaborating institutions according to the institutions' own protocols. Collaborator samples were shipped for TCRbeta analysis as frozen whole blood, isolated PBMCs, or DNA extracted from either sample type. To note about this clone: Its specific antigen is unknown. No base-level quality is on record; no much larger clone is a single base apart.

Sequenced: peripheral blood. The chain is encoded by TRBV5-6 joined to TRBJ1-6, with 10 junctional bases fitting TRBD1. The sequence was collected from a man between 60 and 75 years old with active or convalescent COVID-19. The nucleotide sequence reads as follows: TGTGCCAGCAGTATAGGACAGGGGGAATCACCCCTCCACTTT. It encodes CASSIGQGESPLHF.